This TCR beta chain comes out of a study of graft-versus-host responses after intestinal transplantation. Study information: Among the recipients, all got anti-thymocyte globulin induction and then tacrolimus and steroids for approximately 3 years.

The repertoire was sequenced with immunoSEQ multiplex PCR; TCRdb's copy has only in-frame clones and lacks some. Here the sample spans tens of thousands of clones, 85% to 90% being singletons. Per the germline V gene, CDR1 is MNHEY and CDR2 is SMNVEV (reference sequence). Trimming at V came to 4 bases and at J to 5 bases, leaving 11 bases not matched to a gene. This CDR3 has 16 residues. Overall study findings and caveats: Some GvH clones were seen earlier in gut or blood, suggesting intestinal origin.

Of note for this clone: Its antigen remains unidentified.

The sequence was obtained from a human donor who received an intestinal transplant. V is TRBV27 and J is TRBJ2-1; 7 nucleotides match TRBD1. This sample comprised unstimulated CD4+ T cells sorted from spleen or lymph node cells, obtained before intestinal transplant. CDR3 loop: CASSSESRDSNNEQFF. The CDR3 nucleotides are TGTGCCAGCAGTTCGGAGTCCCGGGACAGCAACAATGAGCAGTTCTTC.